This TCR beta chain came from a study of Ad26.COV2.S vaccination and SARS-CoV-2 variants. Treatment: some 20 received Ad26.COV2.S at low or high dose, single or two shots; about 5 received placebo; per-sample allocation not given. Sample collection was performed on day 63 after the first vaccine or placebo injection. Method: immunoSEQ multiplex PCR; TCRdb's copy keeps in-frame clones and lacks some. The sample yields about 680,000 clones, 70% to 90% seen once. From germline, CDR1 is KGHSH and CDR2 LQKENI. The CDR3 is 14 amino acids. Trimming took 2 bases from V and 4 from J; bases not matched to a gene: 1.

The TCR originated in a person aged 18-60 years who received the Ad26.COV2.S COVID-19 vaccine or a placebo. The chain employs TRBV18 and TRBJ2-2; 7 bases align to TRBD2. Specimen: peripheral blood, collected in a trial of Ad26.COV2.S vaccine versus placebo. For the CDR3, the DNA is TGTGCCAGCTCACCATCGGGGGGCACCGGGGAGCTGTTTTTT. This gives the protein CASSPSGGTGELFF.